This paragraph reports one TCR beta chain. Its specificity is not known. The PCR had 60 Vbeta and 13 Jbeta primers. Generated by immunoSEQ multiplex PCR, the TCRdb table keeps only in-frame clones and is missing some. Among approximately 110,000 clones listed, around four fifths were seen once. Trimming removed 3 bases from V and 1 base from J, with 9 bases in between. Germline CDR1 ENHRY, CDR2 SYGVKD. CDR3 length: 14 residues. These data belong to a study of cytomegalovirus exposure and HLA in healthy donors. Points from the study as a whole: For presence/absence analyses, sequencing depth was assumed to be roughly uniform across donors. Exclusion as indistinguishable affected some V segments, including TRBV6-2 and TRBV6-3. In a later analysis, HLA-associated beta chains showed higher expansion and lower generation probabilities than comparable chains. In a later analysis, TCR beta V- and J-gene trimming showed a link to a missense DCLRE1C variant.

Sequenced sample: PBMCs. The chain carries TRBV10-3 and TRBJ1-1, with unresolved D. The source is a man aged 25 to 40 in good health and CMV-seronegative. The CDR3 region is CAISETVQNTEAFF. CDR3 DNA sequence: TGTGCCATCAGTGAAACAGTACAGAACACTGAAGCTTTCTTT.